The T cell receptor beta chain under discussion was sequenced for a study of shared clonotypes between healthy human individuals (dated by TCRdb to about 2020). Background for the entire study: Two women and a few men aged 18 to 49 years were included in the cohort. For each donor, CD4 naive and CD4 memory were each run on three plates, CD8 naive on two plates, and CD8 memory on one plate. To estimate repertoire size and how much clonotypes are shared between individuals, the study performed deep sequencing of blood TCR repertoires from a few healthy adults. To increase sequencing depth and limit assay-specific biases, TCR repertoire library preparation and sequencing were carried out by different laboratories using diverse techniques. Between about 0.9 and 8.9 billion PBMCs per donor were obtained by leukapheresis.

Using the deep immunoSEQ assay, TCR CDR3 regions were amplified from genomic DNA by multiplex PCR. Extracted genomic DNA from each cell subset was distributed evenly across all wells of several immunoSEQ 96-well plates, and each plate was treated as a replicate. Each replicate PCR for sorted subsets received about 220 ng genomic DNA, equal to roughly 33,000 T cell genomes. Purified libraries were measured with a Qubit 3.0 fluorometer, size-checked on a Bioanalyzer 2100, and measured again with the KAPA Library Quantification kit. Every immunoSEQ 96-well plate was sequenced on a separate single-read 150-cycle Illumina NextSeq 550 flow cell. As for the authors' bioinformatics: Because only junctional sequences without quality scores were contained in the immunoSEQ output, filtering matching that applied to full-length reads could not be performed. To assign V/J genes and CDR3, sequences were annotated against IMGT germline references using PyIR, a Python wrapper for IgBLAST v1.9. Reads were filtered out if the reads had weak V/J assignments (E-value above 1e-6), no CDR3, stop codons, out-of-frame junctions, or ambiguous translated residues. V3J clonotypes were defined as sequences sharing the same inferred V gene, J gene, and CDR3 amino acid sequence. Percentage overlap between repertoires was calculated by dividing the number of shared unique clonotypes by the size of the smaller repertoire. Three approaches were used to assess repertoire richness: RTK rarefaction, the Chao1 estimator, and Recon v2.1 estimates of unobserved clonotypes. Generation probabilities were computed with OLGA for all TCRbeta clonotypes obtained by the gDNA method from several donors. TCRdb stores this immuneACCESS table with in-frame sequences only. Part of the clones is absent; in the studies checked, under half of the shortfall reflects unresolved V genes, and no reason is known for the rest. Clonal size and the V and J genes are those of that table, whereas D and trimming came from the DNA. Within this sample are fewer than 2.5 million clones, with under 95% of them counted one time only. The ten largest account for about 0.38% of the sample.

What the research found in general, with its limitations: Pairwise subsampling indicated that sequencing depth was expected to affect the degree of clonotype sharing among donors. Rarefaction of sorted-subset datasets indicated incomplete sequencing despite the large sequencing depth. When several donors were compared, the shared fraction of clonotypes was roughly 5% for naive CD4, over 3% for naive CD8, 2% to 2.5% for memory CD4, and under 0.5% for memory CD8. Larger estimated clonotype richness was generally found for naive subsets than for memory subsets. Because the study included a small number of donors, the genetic and exposure-history diversity represented was limited. Clonotypes shared by all four sorted-subset donors showed higher generation probabilities than non-shared clonotypes. Only blood was sampled, and tissue TCR repertoires likely differ from those in blood.

Donors were healthy HIV-negative adults with no recently reported acute infections or vaccinations. Every donor was a Caucasian adult residing in Nashville, Tennessee, USA. CD4+ T cells were enriched by magnetic negative selection; naive cells were then positively selected on CD45RA, and the negative fraction formed the memory subset. Blood was collected by leukapheresis, and PBMCs were isolated by Ficoll-Histopaque density gradient centrifugation and then cryopreserved in liquid nitrogen vapor phase. Analytical flow cytometry was used to check the purity and quantity of each magnetically sorted T cell population. Each sorted fraction had its genomic DNA isolated and then quantified by UV absorbance on a Nanodrop 2000c. This clone has just one count. Its antigen remains unidentified. No per-base quality is available; no much larger clone lies one base away. Reading the germline V gene gives CDR1 SGHVS and CDR2 FNYEAQ. Including cysteine and phenylalanine, the CDR3 has 15 amino acids. Only CDR3 DNA is held: 45 bases, read in frame from base 1. V is cut back by 5 bases and J by 5 bases, with 10 bases in the junction unmatched.

The clonotype was recovered from a man between 18 and 29 years old in good health. Some clones in this sample may be carry-over from other donors' samples. The sequenced sample consisted of naive CD4+ T cells from PBMCs. Per the publication, the cell subset or site label means: CD45RA+ positively selected. This chain joins TRBV7-6 to TRBJ2-5; TRBD1 lines up with 8 middle nucleotides. The DNA sequence is as follows: TGTGCCAGCAGCCGCTGGACAGGGCGGGTGGAGACCCAGTACTTC. Its coded protein is CASSRWTGRVETQYF.